One T cell receptor beta chain is described in this entry. Its antigen remains undetermined. These data belong to a study of T cell responses to AZD1222 COVID-19 vaccine (dated by TCRdb to 2020 to 2022). Notes on the research overall: TCR sequencing was performed for 230 to 250 trial participants, of whom 200 to 220 were given two doses of AZD1222 and 26 were given two doses of MenACWY control vaccine. Trial participants were enrolled by age into subgroups of 18-55, 56-69 and 70-plus years, and 148, 28 and 57 TCR-sequenced participants, respectively, were included in these subgroups.

Reading the label with the study, this specimen's time point is: baseline before first vaccination. The vaccinee samples were drawn from two UK trials, COV001 and COV002, one of which was a single-blind randomized controlled phase 2/3 trial testing AZD1222 (ChAdOx1 nCoV-19) in healthy adults. For TCRbeta chain sequencing, PBMC samples from trial participants were taken at day 0 and at day 28 after the second dose. General study outcomes and caveats: The 56-69-year group was small, and its depth increase did not reach significance, likely because of low power. Epitopes outside the regions mutated in the B.1.351 and B.1.1.7 variants were reportedly recognized by nearly half of the unique spike-specific TCRs. Most participants were white British and females outnumbered males, and the authors suggested that clonal diversity may have been underestimated. Vaccine-associated CD4 TCRs spanned the whole spike protein, with dominant responses in regions 160-218 and 743-854. After two AZD1222 doses, both the breadth and the depth of spike-specific TCRs were significantly higher than at day 0 and than in MenACWY recipients. Conclusions about previously exposed vaccinees are limited, since just 5 to 7 AZD1222 recipients were seropositive for SARS-CoV-2 at baseline. Because no day 14 peak-response samples were available, the repertoires could be characterized only after the peak T cell response.

The CDR3 regions of human TCRbeta chains were analyzed by immunosequencing. The original pipeline was this. Repertoire TCRs were matched against a reference library of SARS-CoV-2-specific TCRs generated with the MIRA antigen-specificity platform. Breadth meant the fraction of unique TCRs that were SARS-CoV-2-associated, whereas depth meant the fraction of total T cells that were SARS-CoV-2-associated. Using the MIRA data, each spike-specific TCR was mapped to the spike region that the TCR reacts to and placed in a CD4 or CD8 class. Log10-transformed breadth and depth values were compared by one-way ANOVA with Sidak's multiple comparisons tests. The source is immuneACCESS, and TCRdb retained only in-frame sequences with V and J called. Part of the clones is not carried over; for the studies checked, unresolved V genes explain less than half of this, and the remainder is unexplained. That table is the source of V, J and clone size, and D and trimming were worked out from the DNA. The sample's table covers over 120,000 clones. The ten biggest clones cover 2% to 2.5% of the sample.

Including cysteine and phenylalanine, the CDR3 has 15 amino acids. This entry keeps only the CDR3 DNA: 45 bases, framed from base 1. The germline V gene encodes CDR1 LGHNA and CDR2 YNFKEQ. Trimming removed 3 bases from V and 0 bases from J, leaving 12 bases between the germline ends. The source of this sequence is an adult in good health. The specimen sequenced was peripheral blood. This chain joins TRBV4-2 to TRBJ2-7; a tentative D match to TRBD2 spans 5 bases. The nucleotide sequence reads TGTGCCAGCAGCCACCTAGCCGAAAGCTCCTACGAGCAGTACTTC. Protein translation: CASSHLAESSYEQYF.